Each of the 2 T cell receptor beta chains below was sequenced from the same sample in a study of CD4 and CD8 cells across lung adenocarcinoma regions. MiXCR was run by TCRdb on the PCR reads, yielding one entry per CDR3 protein. The sample lists 20,000 to 25,000 distinct CDR3 sequences; roughly half were seen once. Sequencing used CD8+ T cells from the center of a lung tumor. The receptors originated from a female donor with lung adenocarcinoma. The CD4 and CD8 labels of this study may be unreliable.

A few counts support this clonotype. CDR3 amino acids: CASSVTGYYIGYEQYF. In DNA form, the CDR3 reads TGCGCCAGCAGTGTAACAGGGTACTATATTGGGTACGAGCAGTACTTC. The chain couples TRBV10-1 to TRBJ2-5; a weak D match, TRBD1 (6 bases). TRBJ2-7 explains the end of the DNA better; the J call may be wrong. Germline V gives CDR1 WNHNN, CDR2 SYGVQD (reference sequence). This CDR3 has 16 residues.

The V call is TRBV6-5, the J call TRBJ2-5, with D perhaps given as TRBD1 or TRBD2 (6 bases each). The germline gives CDR1 MNHEY, CDR2 SVGAGI. This CDR3 spans 16 amino acids. V was shortened by 0 bases and J by 11 bases, with 22 bases between the two germline ends. CDR3 coding DNA: TGTGCCAGCAGTTACTCTGATTGGGGGGCGCTGGGGGAGCAGTACTTC. Translating gives CASSYSDWGALGEQYF.